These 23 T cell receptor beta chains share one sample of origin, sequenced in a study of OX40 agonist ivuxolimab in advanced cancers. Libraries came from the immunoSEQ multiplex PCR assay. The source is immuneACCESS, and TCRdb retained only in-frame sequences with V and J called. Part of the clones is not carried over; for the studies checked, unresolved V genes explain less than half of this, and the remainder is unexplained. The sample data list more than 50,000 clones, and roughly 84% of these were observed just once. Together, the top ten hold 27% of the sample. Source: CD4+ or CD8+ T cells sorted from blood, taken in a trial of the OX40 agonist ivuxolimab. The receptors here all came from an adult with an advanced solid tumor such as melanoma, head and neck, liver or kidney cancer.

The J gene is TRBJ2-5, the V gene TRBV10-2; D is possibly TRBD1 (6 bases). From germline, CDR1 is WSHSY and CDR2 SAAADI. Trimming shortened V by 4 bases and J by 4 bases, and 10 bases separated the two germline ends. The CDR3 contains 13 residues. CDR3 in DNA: TGCGCCAGCAGTGTGGGGGCGCGAGAGACCCAGTACTTC. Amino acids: CASSVGARETQYF.

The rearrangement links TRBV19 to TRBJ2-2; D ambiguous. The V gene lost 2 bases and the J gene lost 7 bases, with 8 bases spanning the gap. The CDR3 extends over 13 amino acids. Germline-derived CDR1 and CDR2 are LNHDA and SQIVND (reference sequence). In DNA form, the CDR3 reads TGTGCCAGTAGTATACGGGTTGGCGGGGAGCTGTTTTTT. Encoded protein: CASSIRVGGELFF.

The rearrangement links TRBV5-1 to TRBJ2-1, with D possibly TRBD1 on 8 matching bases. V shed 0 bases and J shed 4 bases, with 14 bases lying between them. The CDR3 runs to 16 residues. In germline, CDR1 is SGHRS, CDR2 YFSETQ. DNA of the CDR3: TGCGCCAGCAGCTTGGGCCCACAGGGGGGGTACAATGAGCAGTTCTTC. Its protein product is CASSLGPQGGYNEQFF.

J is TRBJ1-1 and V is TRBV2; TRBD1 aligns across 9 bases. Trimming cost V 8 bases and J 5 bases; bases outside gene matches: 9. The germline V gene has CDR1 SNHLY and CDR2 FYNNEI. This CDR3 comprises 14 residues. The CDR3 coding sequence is TGTGCCAGCCTGGACAGGGGAACATTGACTGAAGCTTTCTTT. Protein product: CASLDRGTLTEAFF.

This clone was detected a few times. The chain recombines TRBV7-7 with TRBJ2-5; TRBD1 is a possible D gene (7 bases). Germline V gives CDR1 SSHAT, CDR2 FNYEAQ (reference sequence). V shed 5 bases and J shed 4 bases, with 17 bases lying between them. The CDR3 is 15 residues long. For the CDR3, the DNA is TGTGCCAGCAGCGCCCGGCGGGACAGTCGAGAGACCCAGTACTTC. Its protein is CASSARRDSRETQYF.

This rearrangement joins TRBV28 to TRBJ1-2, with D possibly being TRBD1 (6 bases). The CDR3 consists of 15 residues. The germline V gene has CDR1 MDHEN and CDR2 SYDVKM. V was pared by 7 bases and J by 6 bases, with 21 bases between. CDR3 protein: CASTFSEGQSHGYTF. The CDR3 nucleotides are TGTGCCAGCACCTTCTCCGAGGGACAATCCCATGGCTACACCTTC.

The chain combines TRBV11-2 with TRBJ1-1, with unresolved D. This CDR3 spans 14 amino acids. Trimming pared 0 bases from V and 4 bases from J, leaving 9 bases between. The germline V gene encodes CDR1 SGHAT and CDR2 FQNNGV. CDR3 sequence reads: CASSLDGYSTEAFF. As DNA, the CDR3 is TGTGCCAGCAGCTTAGATGGGTACAGCACTGAAGCTTTCTTT.

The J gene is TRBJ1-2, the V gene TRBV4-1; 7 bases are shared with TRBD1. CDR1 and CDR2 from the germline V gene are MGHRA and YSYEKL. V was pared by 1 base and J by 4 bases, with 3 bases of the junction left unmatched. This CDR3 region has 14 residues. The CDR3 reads CASSQGQGIYGYTF. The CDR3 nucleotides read TGCGCCAGCAGCCAAGGACAGGGAATCTATGGCTACACCTTC.

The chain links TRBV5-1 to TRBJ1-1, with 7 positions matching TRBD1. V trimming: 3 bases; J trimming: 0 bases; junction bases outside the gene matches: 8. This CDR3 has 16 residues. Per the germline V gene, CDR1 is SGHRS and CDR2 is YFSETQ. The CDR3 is CASSWGTDTMNTEAFF. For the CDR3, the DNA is TGCGCCAGCAGCTGGGGGACAGACACCATGAACACTGAAGCTTTCTTT.

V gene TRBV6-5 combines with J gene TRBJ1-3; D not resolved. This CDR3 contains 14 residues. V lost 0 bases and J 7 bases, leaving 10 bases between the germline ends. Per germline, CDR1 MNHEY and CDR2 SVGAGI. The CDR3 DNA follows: TGTGCCAGCAGTTACTCGCGGGGTGTCAACACCATATATTTT. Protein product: CASSYSRGVNTIYF.

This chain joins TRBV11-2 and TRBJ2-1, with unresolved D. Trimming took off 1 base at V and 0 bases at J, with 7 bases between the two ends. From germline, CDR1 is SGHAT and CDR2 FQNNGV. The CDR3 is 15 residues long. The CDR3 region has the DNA TGTGCCAGCAGCTTAGGCGGCAGCTCCTACAATGAGCAGTTCTTC. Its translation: CASSLGGSSYNEQFF.

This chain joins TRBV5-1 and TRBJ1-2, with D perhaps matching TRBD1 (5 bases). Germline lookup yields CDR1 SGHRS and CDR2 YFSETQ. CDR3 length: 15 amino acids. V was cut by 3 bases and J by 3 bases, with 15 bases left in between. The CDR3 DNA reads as TGCGCCAGCAGCTCCTCCGGGACGGAATACTATGGCTACACCTTC. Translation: CASSSSGTEYYGYTF.

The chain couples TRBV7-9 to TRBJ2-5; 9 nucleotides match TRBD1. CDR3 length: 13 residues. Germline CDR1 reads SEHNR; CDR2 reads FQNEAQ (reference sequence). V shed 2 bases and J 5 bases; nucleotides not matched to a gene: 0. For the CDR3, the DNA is TGTGCCAGCAGCTTAACAGGGGGCGAGACCCAGTACTTC. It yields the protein CASSLTGGETQYF.

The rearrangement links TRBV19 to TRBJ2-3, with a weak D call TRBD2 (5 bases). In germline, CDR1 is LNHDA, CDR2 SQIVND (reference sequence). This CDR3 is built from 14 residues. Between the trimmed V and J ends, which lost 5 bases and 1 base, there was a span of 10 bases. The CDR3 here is CASSLLGGTDTQYF. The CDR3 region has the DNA TGTGCCAGTAGTTTACTAGGTGGCACAGATACGCAGTATTTT.

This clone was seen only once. The CDR3 spells CASSLGLAGDPPGELFF. The CDR3 region has the DNA TGTGCCAGCAGCTTAGGACTAGCGGGAGACCCTCCCGGGGAGCTGTTTTTT. The rearrangement uses TRBV5-4 and TRBJ2-2; TRBD2 matches 13 bases. Germline-derived CDR1 and CDR2 are SGHNT and YYREEE (reference sequence). V shed 2 bases and J 6 bases; nucleotides not matched to a gene: 7. The CDR3 loop spans 17 amino acids. The full variable domain, completed using reference TRBV5-4 and TRBJ2-2, is ETGVTQSPTHLIKTRGQQVTLRCSSQSGHNTVSWYQQALGQGPQFIFQYYREEENGRGNFPPRFSGLQFPNYSSELNVNALELDDSALYLCASSLGLAGDPPGELFFGEGSRLTVL.

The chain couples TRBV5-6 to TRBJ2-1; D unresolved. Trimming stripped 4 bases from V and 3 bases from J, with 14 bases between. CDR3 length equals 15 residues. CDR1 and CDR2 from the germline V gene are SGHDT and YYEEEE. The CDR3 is CASSTLGGYYNEQFF. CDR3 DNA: TGTGCCAGCAGCACTCTGGGCGGCTACTACAATGAGCAGTTCTTC.

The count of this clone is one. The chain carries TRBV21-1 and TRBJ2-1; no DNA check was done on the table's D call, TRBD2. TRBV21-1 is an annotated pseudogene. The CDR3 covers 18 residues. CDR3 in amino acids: CASSKGGATSGRGNEQFF. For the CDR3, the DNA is TGTGCCAGCAGCAAAGGTGGGGCGACTAGCGGGAGGGGGAATGAGCAGTTCTTC.

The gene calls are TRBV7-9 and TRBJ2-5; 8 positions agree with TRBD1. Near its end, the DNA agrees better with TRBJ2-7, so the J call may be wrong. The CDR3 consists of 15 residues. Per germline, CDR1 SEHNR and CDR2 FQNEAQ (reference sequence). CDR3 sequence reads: CASSRGQGLSYEQYF. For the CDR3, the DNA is TGTGCCAGCAGCCGCGGACAGGGCCTTTCCTACGAGCAGTACTTC.

The CDR3 loop reads CASSQLSGTGDEKLFF. The CDR3 nucleotides are TGCGCCAGCAGCCAACTTTCCGGGACAGGGGATGAAAAACTGTTTTTT. This chain connects TRBV4-1 to TRBJ1-4, with 10 bases matching TRBD1. The CDR3 has 16 amino acids. Germline V lookup: CDR1 MGHRA, CDR2 YSYEKL. Trimming at V came to 2 bases and at J to 6 bases, leaving 6 bases not matched to a gene.

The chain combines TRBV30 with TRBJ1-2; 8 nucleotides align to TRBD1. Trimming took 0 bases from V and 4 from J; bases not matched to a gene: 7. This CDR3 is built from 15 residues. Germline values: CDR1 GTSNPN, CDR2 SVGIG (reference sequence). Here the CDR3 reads CAWSVSRGQAYGYTF. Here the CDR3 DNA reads TGTGCCTGGAGTGTAAGCCGGGGACAGGCCTATGGCTACACCTTC. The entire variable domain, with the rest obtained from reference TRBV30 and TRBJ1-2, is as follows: SQTIHQWPATLVQPVGSPLSLECTVEGTSNPNLYWYRQAAGRGLQLLFYSVGIGQISSEVPQNLSASRPQDRQFILSSKKLLLSDSGFYLCAWSVSRGQAYGYTFGSGTRLTVV.

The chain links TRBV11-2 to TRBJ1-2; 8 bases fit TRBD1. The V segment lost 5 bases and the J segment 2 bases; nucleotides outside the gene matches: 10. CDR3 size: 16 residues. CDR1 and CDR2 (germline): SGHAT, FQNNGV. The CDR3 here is CASSPTRQGRNYGYTF. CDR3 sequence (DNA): TGTGCCAGCAGCCCGACCCGACAGGGGCGGAACTATGGCTACACCTTC.

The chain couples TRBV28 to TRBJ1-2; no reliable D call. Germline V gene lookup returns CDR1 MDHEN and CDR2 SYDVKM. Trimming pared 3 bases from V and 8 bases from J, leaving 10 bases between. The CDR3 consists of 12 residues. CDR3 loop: CASSLLRVGYTF. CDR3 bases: TGTGCCAGCAGTTTGTTACGGGTGGGCTACACCTTC.

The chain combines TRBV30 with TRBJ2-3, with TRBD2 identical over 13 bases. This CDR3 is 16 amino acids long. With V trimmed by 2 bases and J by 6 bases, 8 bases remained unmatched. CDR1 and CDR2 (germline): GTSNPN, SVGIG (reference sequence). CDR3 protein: CAWSSGLAGAGDTQYF. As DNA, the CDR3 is TGTGCCTGGAGTTCCGGACTAGCGGGGGCCGGGGATACGCAGTATTTT.